This T cell receptor beta chain was captured by sequencing in a study of T cells in localized non-small cell lung cancer. Overall study results and limits: Sequencing, confined to only one tumor region, leaves heterogeneity possible. Uninvolved adjacent lung showed higher T cell clonality than tumor. In the blood, greater T cell density corresponded to longer overall survival.

This CDR3 comprises 15 residues. Trimming took 6 bases from V and 3 from J, leaving 15 bases between them. Germline V lookup: CDR1 SGHTA, CDR2 FQGNSA. TCRdb keeps only in-frame clones here, not all; method: immunoSEQ multiplex PCR. The table lists 45,000 to 60,000 clones, around 80% of them singletons. This clone appeared once. Antigen unknown. The TCR comes from a woman aged 35 to 75 with stage II lung adenocarcinoma. The chain combines TRBV7-2 with TRBJ1-5; weak D call: TRBD1 (6 bases). Sequencing used PBMCs, obtained before any cancer treatment. Here the CDR3 reads CASSLMDSTNQPQHF. The CDR3 DNA sequence: TGTGCCAGCAGTCTCATGGACAGCACCAATCAGCCCCAGCATTTT.